One and the same sample provided the 28 T cell receptor beta chains below, sequenced in a study of radiation and T cells in renal cell carcinoma. Method: immunoSEQ multiplex PCR; TCRdb's copy keeps in-frame clones and lacks some. The sample lists 120,000 to 150,000 clones, 75% to 90% occurring once. The time point was: baseline pretreatment blood. Documented treatment: 15 Gy SBRT to primary tumor, nephrectomy 4 weeks later. The material was blood, obtained from a patient whose treatment included radiotherapy and nephrectomy. The origin of the receptors is a woman aged 45-65 years with renal cell carcinoma.

This clone has only one observation. V usage is TRBV9 and J usage is TRBJ2-1, with D hard to call. Germline V CDR1 and CDR2: SGDLS, YYNGEE. This CDR3 contains 14 residues. Trimming cost V 0 bases and J 1 base, with 5 bases left between them. The DNA for the CDR3 is TGTGCCAGCAGCGTAGGAGGTTCCTACAATGAGCAGTTCTTC. Its translation is CASSVGGSYNEQFF.

This chain uses TRBV6-6 with TRBJ1-5; 8 bases are a match to TRBD1. The CDR3 length is 15 residues. Germline V gene sequence: CDR1 MNHNY, CDR2 SVGAGI (reference sequence). Unmatched junction bases numbered 4, after V lost 3 bases and J lost 3 bases. The CDR3 nucleotides are TGTGCCAGCAGTTATAGGACAGGGCACAATCAGCCCCAGCATTTT. Translated: CASSYRTGHNQPQHF.

CDR3 protein: CASSLSTLNKNIQYF. Here the CDR3 DNA reads TGTGCCAGCAGCCTCTCTACCCTCAATAAAAACATTCAGTACTTC. J is TRBJ2-4 and V is TRBV7-9; D unclear. This CDR3 spans 15 amino acids. Germline loops: CDR1 SEHNR, CDR2 FQNEAQ (reference sequence). Deletions cut 5 bases from V and 4 bases from J, with 15 bases between.

The chain carries TRBV6-4 and TRBJ2-1; 9 bases align to TRBD1. Germline V gives CDR1 MRHNA, CDR2 SNTAGT. The CDR3 runs to 13 residues. J gave up 8 bases and V 10 bases, and 9 bases lay outside the gene matches. The CDR3 loop reads CATSRDRDDEQFF. The CDR3 nucleotides are TGTGCCACGTCGAGGGACAGGGACGATGAGCAGTTCTTC.

The gene calls are TRBV5-1 and TRBJ1-2, with 10 bases lining up with TRBD1. This CDR3 is 13 amino acids long. Germline V CDR1 and CDR2: SGHRS, YFSETQ. V lost 0 bases and J lost 12; bases outside the gene matches: 5. The CDR3 is CASSLDRDRGNTF. The DNA for the CDR3 is TGCGCCAGCAGCTTGGATAGGGACAGGGGTAACACCTTC.

DNA of the CDR3: TGTGCTAGTGGTTTGACCCAGACAGGAGGTAACACTGAAGCTTTCTTT. It specifies CASGLTQTGGNTEAFF. The genes are TRBV12-5 and TRBJ1-1; D perhaps matches TRBD1 (6 bases). Trimming pared 2 bases from V and 2 bases from J, leaving 15 bases between. CDR3 size: 16 residues. The germline V gene encodes CDR1 LGHNT and CDR2 FRNRAP.

The V gene is TRBV19, the J gene TRBJ1-1, with D tentatively TRBD1 (5 bases). Trimming left V 1 base short and J 6 bases short, with 15 bases between. Germline assignment: CDR1 LNHDA and CDR2 SQIVND (reference sequence). The CDR3 consists of 15 residues. The CDR3: CASSIGDRVGAEAFF. CDR3 in DNA: TGTGCCAGTAGTATAGGGGACCGGGTGGGCGCTGAAGCTTTCTTT.

This chain joins TRBV6-6 and TRBJ2-2, with D tentatively TRBD1 (6 bases). The CDR3 has 16 amino acids. The germline V gene has CDR1 MNHNY and CDR2 SVGAGI (reference sequence). Trimming shortened V by 4 bases and J by 1 base, and 13 bases separated the two germline ends. CDR3 sequence: CASSSGQIRNTGELFF. Here the CDR3 DNA reads TGTGCCAGCAGTTCAGGACAGATTAGGAACACCGGGGAGCTGTTTTTT.

This chain joins TRBV5-6 and TRBJ2-7, with 14 bases aligning to TRBD2. CDR3 length: 17 amino acids. From germline, CDR1 is SGHDT and CDR2 YYEEEE. J was trimmed by 1 base and V by 2 bases; bases with no gene match: 5. CDR3 sequence: CASSFRLAGGPSYEQYF. DNA of the CDR3: TGTGCCAGCAGCTTTCGACTAGCGGGGGGGCCATCCTACGAGCAGTACTTC.

The V and J genes are TRBV6-5 and TRBJ1-4, with D perhaps TRBD1 (5 bases). The CDR3 consists of 14 residues. Per the germline V gene, CDR1 is MNHEY and CDR2 is SVGAGI. Between the trimmed V and J ends, which lost 7 bases and 4 bases, there was a span of 13 bases. The CDR3 region is CASTPQGDNEKLFF. DNA of the CDR3: TGTGCCAGCACTCCTCAGGGCGATAATGAAAAACTGTTTTTT.

V usage is TRBV30 and J usage is TRBJ1-1; D remains unclear. This CDR3 spans 11 amino acids. CDR1 and CDR2 (germline): GTSNPN, SVGIG (reference sequence). The ends were cut back, 7 bases at V and 1 base at J, with 7 bases in the middle. This CDR3 reads CAYERNTEAFF. As DNA, the CDR3 is TGTGCCTATGAGAGGAACACTGAAGCTTTCTTT.

The chain couples TRBV29-1 to TRBJ2-5; 8 nucleotides align to TRBD2. Trimming took 5 bases from V and 4 from J; bases not matched to a gene: 9. CDR3 length equals 14 residues. The V gene's germline CDR1 is SQVTM and CDR2 ANQGSEA. The CDR3 spells CSVPSGGGPETQYF. CDR3 DNA: TGCAGCGTTCCTTCCGGGGGGGGACCAGAGACCCAGTACTTC. The whole variable domain, filled in from reference TRBV29-1 and TRBJ2-5, reads SAVISQKPSRDICQRGTSLTIQCQVDSQVTMMFWYRQQPGQSLTLIATANQGSEATYESGFVIDKFPISRPNLTFSTLTVSNMSPEDSSIYLCSVPSGGGPETQYFGPGTRLLVL.

This clone showed up just once. The chain is built from TRBV5-6 and TRBJ2-7; TRBD2 might be the D (5 bases). There are 15 residues in the CDR3. CDR1 SGHDT and CDR2 YYEEEE come from the germline V gene. V lost 1 base and J 2 bases, leaving 13 bases between the germline ends. The CDR3 reads CASSLNGGPTYEQYF. CDR3 DNA sequence: TGTGCCAGCAGCTTGAATGGCGGGCCTACCTACGAGCAGTACTTC. The entire variable domain, with the rest obtained from reference TRBV5-6 and TRBJ2-7, is as follows: DAGVTQSPTHLIKTRGQQVTLRCSPKSGHDTVSWYQQALGQGPQFIFQYYEEEERQRGNFPDRFSGHQFPNYSSELNVNALLLGDSALYLCASSLNGGPTYEQYFGPGTRLTVT.

This chain links TRBV2 with TRBJ1-5; D is perhaps TRBD1 (6 bases). Trimming stripped 5 bases from V and 7 bases from J, with 12 bases between. Germline CDR1 and CDR2: SNHLY and FYNNEI. The CDR3 sequence is 13 residues long. For the CDR3, the DNA is TGTGCCAGCAGTACATACAGGGACCAGCCCCAGCATTTT. Translating it yields CASSTYRDQPQHF.

The chain uses TRBV5-1 and TRBJ1-5; no definite D call. The CDR3 length is 14 residues. Germline V CDR1 and CDR2: SGHRS, YFSETQ. The germline V and J ends were trimmed by 4 bases and 5 bases, with 13 bases remaining between them. In DNA, the CDR3 is TGCGCCAGCAGCGGCGGTTTAGTTGATCAGCCCCAGCATTTT. Translated, it gives CASSGGLVDQPQHF.

This chain links TRBV29-1 with TRBJ2-5; tentatively, D is TRBD2 (5 bases). The CDR3 runs 13 residues. V lost 2 bases, J lost 5 bases, and 12 bases lay in between. Germline lookup yields CDR1 SQVTM and CDR2 ANQGSEA. The CDR3 loop reads CSVEMARGETQYF. CDR3 sequence (DNA): TGCAGCGTTGAAATGGCCAGAGGGGAGACCCAGTACTTC.

The chain employs TRBV10-3 and TRBJ2-2; maybe TRBD1 (6 bases). CDR1 and CDR2 from the germline V gene are ENHRY and SYGVKD. Trimming took off 0 bases at V and 1 base at J, with 9 bases between the two ends. CDR3 length: 16 amino acids. The CDR3 DNA is TGTGCCATCAGTGAGTCCCCAGGGGAGAACACCGGGGAGCTGTTTTTT. Its translation is CAISESPGENTGELFF.

V usage is TRBV6-1 and J usage is TRBJ2-4, with TRBD2 as a possible D gene (6 bases). The CDR3 sequence is 15 residues long. The V gene lost 7 bases and the J gene lost 5 bases, with 18 bases spanning the gap. Germline values: CDR1 MNHNS, CDR2 SASEGT. The CDR3 DNA sequence: TGTGCCAGCACCCATCGAGGAGGGAACCAAAACATTCAGTACTTC. Protein sequence: CASTHRGGNQNIQYF.

The chain carries TRBV5-1 and TRBJ1-4, with 7 bases that match TRBD1. The germline V gene has CDR1 SGHRS and CDR2 YFSETQ. This CDR3 contains 16 residues. V trimming: 4 bases; J trimming: 2 bases; junction bases outside the gene matches: 8. CDR3 sequence reads: CASSQGTAGTNEKLFF. The DNA for the CDR3 is TGCGCCAGCAGCCAGGGGACAGCAGGGACTAATGAAAAACTGTTTTTT.

About this clone: Other DNA sequences from this sample encode an identical CDR3 as well. The V call is TRBV7-9, the J call TRBJ1-1, with a weak D call TRBD1 (6 bases). V was pared by 5 bases and J by 1 base, with 11 bases between. CDR3 length: 14 amino acids. From germline, CDR1 is SEHNR and CDR2 FQNEAQ (reference sequence). CDR3 sequence reads: CASSPRGGNTEAFF. CDR3 sequence (DNA): TGTGCCAGCAGCCCGAGAGGGGGGAACACTGAAGCTTTCTTT.

The chain couples TRBV27 to TRBJ2-7; possibly TRBD1 for D (6 bases). Germline V gives CDR1 MNHEY, CDR2 SMNVEV (reference sequence). The CDR3 has 16 residues. The V and J ends lost 1 base and 0 bases respectively, with 13 bases between them. CDR3 residues: CASSLYGQGRSYEQYF. In nucleotides, the CDR3 is TGTGCCAGCAGTTTATATGGGCAGGGGCGCTCCTACGAGCAGTACTTC.

The genes are TRBV4-3 and TRBJ2-3; D is uncertain. Germline CDR1 reads LGHNA; CDR2 reads YSLEER. Trimming shortened V by 1 base and J by 5 bases, and 10 bases separated the two germline ends. The CDR3 has 14 amino acids. The CDR3 sequence: CASSQGSTLDTQYF. The CDR3 DNA reads TGCGCCAGCAGCCAAGGATCGACACTAGATACGCAGTATTTT.

This clone was seen only a few times. J is TRBJ2-7 and V is TRBV11-1; perhaps TRBD2 as D (6 bases). The germline CDR1 and CDR2 sequences are SGHAT and FQDESV (reference sequence). V lost 3 bases to trimming and J lost 6 bases, with 12 bases between them. The CDR3 loop spans 13 amino acids. DNA of the CDR3: TGTGCCAGCAGCTTGAATCAGGGACTCGAGCAGTACTTC. This gives the protein CASSLNQGLEQYF.

The V call is TRBV5-4, the J call TRBJ2-1, with unresolved D. The germline CDR1 and CDR2 sequences are SGHNT and YYREEE (reference sequence). Trimming pared 3 bases from V and 6 bases from J, leaving 4 bases between. The CDR3 runs to 11 residues. CDR3 sequence reads: CASSYSNEQFF. In DNA form, the CDR3 reads TGTGCCAGCAGCTACAGCAATGAGCAGTTCTTC.

Here the CDR3 DNA reads TGTGCCAGTAGTACTTACAGGGCTGGCAATCAGCCCCAGCATTTT. Its protein is CASSTYRAGNQPQHF. This chain connects TRBV19 to TRBJ1-5, with a weak D call TRBD1 (6 bases). With 4 bases removed from V and 2 bases from J, the gap between germline ends came to 12 bases. This CDR3 has 15 residues. Germline V gene data show CDR1 as LNHDA and CDR2 as SQIVND (reference sequence). The variable domain in full, with the rest retrieved from reference TRBV19 and TRBJ1-5, is DGGITQSPKYLFRKEGQNVTLSCEQNLNHDAMYWYRQDPGQGLRLIYYSQIVNDFQKGDIAEGYSVSREKKESFPLTVTSAQKNPTAFYLCASSTYRAGNQPQHFGDGTRLSIL.

This clone was observed a single time. V gene TRBV4-3 combines with J gene TRBJ2-1, with TRBD2 identical over 13 bases. J was trimmed by 5 bases and V by 3 bases; bases with no gene match: 4. The CDR3 totals 16 residues. The V gene's germline CDR1 is LGHNA and CDR2 YSLEER. CDR3 amino acids: CASSQGTSGAHNEQFF. The CDR3 DNA reads TGCGCCAGCAGCCAGGGGACTAGCGGGGCCCACAATGAGCAGTTCTTC.

This chain connects TRBV5-1 to TRBJ2-6, with 8 nucleotides matching TRBD1. This CDR3 comprises 16 residues. Trimming removed 4 bases from V and 4 bases from J; junction bases left unmatched: 7. Germline V gene data show CDR1 as SGHRS and CDR2 as YFSETQ. The CDR3 loop is CASSVQGARGANVLTF. The CDR3 bases are TGCGCCAGCAGCGTTCAGGGGGCGCGGGGGGCCAACGTCCTGACTTTC.

Here the CDR3 reads CASSYSGVMSTDTQYF. CDR3 nucleotides: TGTGCCAGCAGTTACTCGGGGGTCATGAGCACAGATACGCAGTATTTT. The V call is TRBV6-6, the J call TRBJ2-3; D is possibly TRBD1 or TRBD2 (5 bases each). Per the germline V gene, CDR1 is MNHNY and CDR2 is SVGAGI (reference sequence). The CDR3 extends over 16 amino acids. Trimming pared 0 bases from V and 0 bases from J, leaving 10 bases between.